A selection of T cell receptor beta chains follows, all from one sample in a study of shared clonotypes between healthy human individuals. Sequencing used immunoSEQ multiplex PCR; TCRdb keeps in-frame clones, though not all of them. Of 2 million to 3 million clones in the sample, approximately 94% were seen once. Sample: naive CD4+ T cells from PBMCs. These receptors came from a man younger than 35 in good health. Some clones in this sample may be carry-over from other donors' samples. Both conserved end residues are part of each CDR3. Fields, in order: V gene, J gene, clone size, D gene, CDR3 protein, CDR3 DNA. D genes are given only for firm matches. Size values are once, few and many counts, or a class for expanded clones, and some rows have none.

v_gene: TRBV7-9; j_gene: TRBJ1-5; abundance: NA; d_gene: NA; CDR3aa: CASGVTGNQPQHF; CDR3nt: TGTGCCAGCGGGGTTACAGGGAATCAGCCCCAGCATTTT
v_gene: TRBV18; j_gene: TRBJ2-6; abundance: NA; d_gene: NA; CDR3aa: CASSPLYTGTASGANVLTF; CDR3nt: TGTGCCAGCTCACCACTTTACACCGGGACGGCCTCTGGGGCCAACGTCCTGACTTTC
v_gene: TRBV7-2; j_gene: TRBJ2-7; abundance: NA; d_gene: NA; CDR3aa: CASSFNFDSYEQYF; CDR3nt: TGTGCCAGCAGCTTTAACTTCGACTCCTACGAGCAGTACTTC
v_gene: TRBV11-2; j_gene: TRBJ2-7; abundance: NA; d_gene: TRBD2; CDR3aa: CASSLALAGANYEQYF; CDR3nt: TGTGCCAGCAGCTTAGCTCTAGCGGGAGCCAACTACGAGCAGTACTTC
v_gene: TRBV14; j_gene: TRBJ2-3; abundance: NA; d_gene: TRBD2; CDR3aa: CASSQARGSGTDTQYF; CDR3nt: TGTGCCAGCAGCCAAGCTCGCGGGAGCGGGACAGATACGCAGTATTTT
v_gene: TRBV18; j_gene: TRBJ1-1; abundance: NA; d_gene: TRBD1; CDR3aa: CASSPRIGTGAMNTEAFF; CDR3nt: TGTGCCAGCTCACCACGAATCGGGACAGGGGCGATGAACACTGAAGCTTTCTTT
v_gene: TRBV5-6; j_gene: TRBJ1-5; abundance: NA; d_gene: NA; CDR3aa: CASSRGFDWTDSGQPQHF; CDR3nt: TGTGCCAGCAGCCGCGGGTTTGACTGGACGGATTCAGGTCAGCCCCAGCATTTT
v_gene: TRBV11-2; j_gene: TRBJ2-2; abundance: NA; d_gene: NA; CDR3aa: CASSPGLEGNTGELFF; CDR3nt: TGTGCCAGCAGCCCGGGACTGGAAGGAAACACCGGGGAGCTGTTTTTT
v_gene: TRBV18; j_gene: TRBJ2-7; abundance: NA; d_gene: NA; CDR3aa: CASSPPGTYEQYF; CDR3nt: TGTGCCAGCTCACCACCAGGAACCTACGAGCAGTACTTC
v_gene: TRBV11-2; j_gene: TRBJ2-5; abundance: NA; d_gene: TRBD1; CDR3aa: CASSLGTGLETQYF; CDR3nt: TGTGCCAGCAGCTTAGGGACAGGGCTGGAGACCCAGTACTTC
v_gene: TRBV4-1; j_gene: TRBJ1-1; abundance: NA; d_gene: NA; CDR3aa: CASSPRQVSEAFF; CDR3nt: TGCGCCAGCAGCCCACGACAGGTCTCTGAAGCTTTCTTT
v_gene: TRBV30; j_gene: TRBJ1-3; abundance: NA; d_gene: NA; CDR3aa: CAWNSVSGNTIYF; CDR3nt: TGTGCCTGGAATTCTGTCTCTGGAAACACCATATATTTT
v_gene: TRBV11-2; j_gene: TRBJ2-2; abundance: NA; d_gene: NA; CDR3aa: CASSLAGFSSGELFF; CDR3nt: TGTGCCAGCAGCTTAGCGGGGTTCTCGAGCGGGGAGCTGTTTTTT
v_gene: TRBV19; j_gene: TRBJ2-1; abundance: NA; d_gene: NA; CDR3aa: CASSPRSRASGNEQFF; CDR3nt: TGTGCCAGTAGTCCCCGCAGCAGGGCGAGCGGCAATGAGCAGTTCTTC
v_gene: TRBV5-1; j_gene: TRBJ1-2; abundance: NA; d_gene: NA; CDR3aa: CASSLVGQSNPAYGYTF; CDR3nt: TGCGCCAGCAGCTTGGTAGGACAGTCAAATCCGGCATATGGCTACACCTTC
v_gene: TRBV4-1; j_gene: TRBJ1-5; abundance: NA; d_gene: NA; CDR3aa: CASSQGSVTNQPQHF; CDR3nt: TGCGCCAGCAGCCAAGGGTCGGTGACCAATCAGCCCCAGCATTTT
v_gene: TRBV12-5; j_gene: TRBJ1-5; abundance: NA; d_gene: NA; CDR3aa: CASGLVGSGNQPQHF; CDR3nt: TGTGCTAGTGGTTTGGTTGGTTCGGGCAATCAGCCCCAGCATTTT
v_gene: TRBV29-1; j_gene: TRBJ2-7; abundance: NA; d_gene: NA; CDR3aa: CSVRGRVRDEQYF; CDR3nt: TGCAGCGTACGTGGCAGGGTGCGGGACGAGCAGTACTTC
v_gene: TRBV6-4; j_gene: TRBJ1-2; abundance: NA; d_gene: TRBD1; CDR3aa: CASSGSTGSNYGYTF; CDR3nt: TGTGCCAGCAGTGGCTCGACAGGGAGCAACTATGGCTACACCTTC
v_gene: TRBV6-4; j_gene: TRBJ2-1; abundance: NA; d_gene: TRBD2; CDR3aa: CASSTAGEYNEQFF; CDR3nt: TGTGCCAGCAGTACGGCGGGAGAATACAATGAGCAGTTCTTC
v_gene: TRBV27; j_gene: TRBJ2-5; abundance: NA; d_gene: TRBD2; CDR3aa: CASRSLGSGRARETQYF; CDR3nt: TGTGCCAGCCGTTCCCTGGGGAGCGGGAGGGCCCGAGAGACCCAGTACTTC
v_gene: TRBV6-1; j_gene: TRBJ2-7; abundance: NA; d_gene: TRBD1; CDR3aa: CASSRTGESYEQYF; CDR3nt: TGTGCCAGCAGTAGGACAGGGGAGTCCTACGAGCAGTACTTC
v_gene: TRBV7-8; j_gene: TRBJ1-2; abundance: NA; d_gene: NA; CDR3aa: CASSIRPSEGYTF; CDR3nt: TGTGCCAGCAGCATCCGCCCCTCGGAAGGCTACACCTTC
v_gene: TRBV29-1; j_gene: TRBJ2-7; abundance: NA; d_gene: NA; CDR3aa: CSVEGQVKYEQYF; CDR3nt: TGCAGCGTTGAAGGACAGGTGAAATACGAGCAGTACTTC
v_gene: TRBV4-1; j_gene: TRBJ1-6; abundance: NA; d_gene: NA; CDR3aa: CASSQGGALYNSPLHF; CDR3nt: TGCGCCAGCAGCCAAGGGGGCGCACTATATAATTCACCCCTCCACTTT
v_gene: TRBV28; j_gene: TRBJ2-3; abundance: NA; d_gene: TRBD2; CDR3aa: CASSRLAGDLGGADTQYF; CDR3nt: TGTGCCAGCAGCCGACTAGCGGGAGATCTCGGGGGGGCAGATACGCAGTATTTT
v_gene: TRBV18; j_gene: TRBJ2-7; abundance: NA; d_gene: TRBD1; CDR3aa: CASSPPGQASEQYF; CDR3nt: TGTGCCAGCTCACCGCCGGGACAGGCCTCCGAGCAGTACTTC
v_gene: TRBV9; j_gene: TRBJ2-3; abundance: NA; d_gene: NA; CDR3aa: CASSVKERSAAQYF; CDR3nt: TGTGCCAGCAGCGTAAAAGAGAGGAGCGCGGCGCAGTATTTT
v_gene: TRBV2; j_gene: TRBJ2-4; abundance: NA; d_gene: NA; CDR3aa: CASSDSRAAKNIQYF; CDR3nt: TGTGCCAGCAGCGACAGCAGGGCAGCCAAAAACATTCAGTACTTC
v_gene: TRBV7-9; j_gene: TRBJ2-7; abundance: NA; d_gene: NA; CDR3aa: CASSLAPERYEQYF; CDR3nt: TGTGCCAGCAGCTTAGCCCCGGAGCGCTACGAGCAGTACTTC
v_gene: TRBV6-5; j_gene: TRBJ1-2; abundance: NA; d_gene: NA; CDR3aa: CASSYLGQDYGYTF; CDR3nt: TGTGCCAGCAGTTACTTGGGGCAGGATTATGGCTACACCTTC
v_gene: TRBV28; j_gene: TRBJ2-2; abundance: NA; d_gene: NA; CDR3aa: CASSLSGELFF; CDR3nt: TGTGCCAGCAGTTTATCGGGGGAGCTGTTTTTT
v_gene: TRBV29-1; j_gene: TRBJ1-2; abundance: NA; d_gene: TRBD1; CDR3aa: CSVEGQGGYGYTF; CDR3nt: TGCAGCGTGGAGGGACAGGGGGGGTACGGCTACACCTTC
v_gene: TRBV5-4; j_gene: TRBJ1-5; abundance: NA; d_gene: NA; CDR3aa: CASSYSLGQPQHF; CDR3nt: TGTGCCAGCAGCTATAGTCTGGGTCAGCCCCAGCATTTT
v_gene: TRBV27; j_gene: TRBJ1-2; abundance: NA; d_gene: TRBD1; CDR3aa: CASSLTGVLHYGYTF; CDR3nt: TGTGCCAGCAGTTTAACAGGGGTTTTGCACTATGGCTACACCTTC
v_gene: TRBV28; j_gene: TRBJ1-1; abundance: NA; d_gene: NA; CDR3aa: CASSSSVPGNTEAFF; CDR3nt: TGTGCCAGCAGTTCATCGGTTCCGGGCAACACTGAAGCTTTCTTT
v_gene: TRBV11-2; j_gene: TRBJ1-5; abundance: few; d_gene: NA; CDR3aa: CASSLDWGRDQPQHF; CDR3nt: TGTGCCAGCAGCTTAGATTGGGGTCGTGACCAGCCCCAGCATTTT
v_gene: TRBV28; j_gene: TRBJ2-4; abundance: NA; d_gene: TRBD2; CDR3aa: CAASSTSGRNIQYF; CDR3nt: TGTGCCGCCTCCTCCACTAGCGGAAGAAACATTCAGTACTTC
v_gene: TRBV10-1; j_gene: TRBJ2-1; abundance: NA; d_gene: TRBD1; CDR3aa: CADSGDRGHEQFF; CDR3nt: TGCGCCGACTCGGGAGACAGGGGACACGAGCAGTTCTTC
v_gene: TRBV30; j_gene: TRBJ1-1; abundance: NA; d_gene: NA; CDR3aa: CAWSVFFVSEAFF; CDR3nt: TGTGCCTGGAGTGTCTTTTTCGTAAGTGAAGCTTTCTTT
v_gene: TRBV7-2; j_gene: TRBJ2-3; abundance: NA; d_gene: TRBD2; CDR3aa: CASSLGLAASTDTQYF; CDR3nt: TGTGCCAGCAGCTTAGGGCTAGCGGCCAGCACAGATACGCAGTATTTT
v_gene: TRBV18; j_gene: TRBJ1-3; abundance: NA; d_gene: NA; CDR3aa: CASSSAGTDSGNTIYF; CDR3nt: TGTGCCAGCTCATCAGCCGGGACCGACTCTGGAAACACCATATATTTT
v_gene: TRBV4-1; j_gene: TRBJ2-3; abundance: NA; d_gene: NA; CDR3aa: CASSQAKLWVAYTDTQYF; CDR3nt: TGCGCCAGCAGCCAAGCGAAGTTGTGGGTAGCGTACACAGATACGCAGTATTTT
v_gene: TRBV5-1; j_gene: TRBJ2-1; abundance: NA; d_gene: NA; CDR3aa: CASSSAGGSYNEQFF; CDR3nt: TGCGCCAGCAGCTCAGCAGGGGGGTCCTACAATGAGCAGTTCTTC
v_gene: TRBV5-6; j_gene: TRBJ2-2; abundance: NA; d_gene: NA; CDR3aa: CASSFGGSVTGELFF; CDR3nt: TGTGCCAGCAGCTTCGGAGGGAGCGTTACCGGGGAGCTGTTTTTT
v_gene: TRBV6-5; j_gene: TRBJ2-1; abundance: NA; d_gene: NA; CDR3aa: CASSYGGTENEQFF; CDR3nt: TGTGCCAGCAGTTATGGAGGGACTGAAAATGAGCAGTTCTTC
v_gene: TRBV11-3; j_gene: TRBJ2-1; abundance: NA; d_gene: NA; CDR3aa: CASSVSLGSYNEQFF; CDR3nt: TGTGCCAGCAGCGTAAGCCTGGGATCCTACAATGAGCAGTTCTTC
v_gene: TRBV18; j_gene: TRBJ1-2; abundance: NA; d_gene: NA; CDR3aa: CASSPAGDGYTF; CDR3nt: TGTGCCAGCTCACCGGCCGGGGATGGCTACACCTTC
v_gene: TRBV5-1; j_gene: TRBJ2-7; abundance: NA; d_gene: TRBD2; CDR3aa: CASSSGVAGVSHEQYF; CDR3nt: TGCGCCAGCAGCTCGGGGGTAGCGGGAGTATCCCACGAGCAGTACTTC
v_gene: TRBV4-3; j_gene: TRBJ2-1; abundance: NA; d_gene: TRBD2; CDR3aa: CASSQDDLAAYNEQFF; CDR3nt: TGCGCCAGCAGCCAAGATGATCTAGCGGCGTACAATGAGCAGTTCTTC
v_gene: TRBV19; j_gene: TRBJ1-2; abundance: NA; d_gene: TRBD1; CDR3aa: CASSLLTGRDYGYTF; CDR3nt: TGTGCCAGTAGTCTATTGACAGGGCGGGACTATGGCTACACCTTC
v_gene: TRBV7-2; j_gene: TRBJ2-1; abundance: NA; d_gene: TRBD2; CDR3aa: CASRPLAGVTYNEQFF; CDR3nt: TGTGCCAGCAGACCACTAGCGGGAGTAACCTACAATGAGCAGTTCTTC
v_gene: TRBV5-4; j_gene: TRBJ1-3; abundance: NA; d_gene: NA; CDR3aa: CASSLDRAGNTIYF; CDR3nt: TGTGCCAGCAGCTTGGATCGTGCCGGGAACACCATATATTTT
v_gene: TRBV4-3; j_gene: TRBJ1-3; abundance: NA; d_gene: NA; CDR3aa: CASSQDPGLAGNTIYF; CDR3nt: TGCGCCAGCAGCCAAGATCCCGGTCTAGCTGGAAACACCATATATTTT